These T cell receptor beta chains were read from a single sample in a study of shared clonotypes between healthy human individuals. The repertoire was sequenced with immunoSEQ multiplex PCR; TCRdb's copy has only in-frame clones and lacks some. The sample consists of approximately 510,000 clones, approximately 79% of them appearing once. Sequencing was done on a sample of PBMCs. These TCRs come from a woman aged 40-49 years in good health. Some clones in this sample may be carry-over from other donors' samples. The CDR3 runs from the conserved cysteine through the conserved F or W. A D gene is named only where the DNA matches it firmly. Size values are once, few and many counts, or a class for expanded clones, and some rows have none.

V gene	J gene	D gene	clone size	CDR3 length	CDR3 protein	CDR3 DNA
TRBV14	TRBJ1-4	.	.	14	CASSRGLKYEKLFF	TGTGCCAGCAGCCGCGGACTAAAGTATGAAAAACTGTTTTTT
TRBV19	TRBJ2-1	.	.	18	CASSSSPYNLGEYNEQFF	TGTGCCAGTAGTTCGTCGCCGTATAATTTGGGGGAATACAATGAGCAGTTCTTC
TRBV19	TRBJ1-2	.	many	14	CASSTLKEFYGYTF	TGTGCCAGTAGTACCCTGAAGGAATTCTATGGCTACACCTTC
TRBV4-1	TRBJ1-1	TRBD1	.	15	CASSHMTGRNTEAFF	TGCGCCAGCAGCCATATGACAGGGAGGAACACTGAAGCTTTCTTT
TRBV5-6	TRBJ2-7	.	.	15	CASSLGQDSIYEQYF	TGTGCCAGCAGCTTGGGGCAGGATTCCATTTACGAGCAGTACTTC
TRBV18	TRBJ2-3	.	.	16	CASSPKLTGDGYTQYF	TGTGCCAGCTCCCCCAAACTGACGGGAGACGGATATACGCAGTATTTT
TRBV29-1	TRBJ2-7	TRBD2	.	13	CSVGLAGSYEQYF	TGCAGCGTCGGACTAGCGGGGTCCTACGAGCAGTACTTC
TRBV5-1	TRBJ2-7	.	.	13	CASSLYPDYEQYF	TGCGCCAGCAGCTTGTACCCAGATTACGAGCAGTACTTC
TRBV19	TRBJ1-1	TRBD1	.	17	CASSIGAAGGANTEAFF	TGTGCCAGTAGTATTGGTGCGGCAGGGGGCGCGAACACTGAAGCTTTCTTT
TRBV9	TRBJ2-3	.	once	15	CASSVEGQAHDTQYF	TGTGCCAGCAGCGTAGAAGGCCAAGCCCACGATACGCAGTATTTT
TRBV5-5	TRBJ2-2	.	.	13	CASSLWSTGELFF	TGTGCCAGCAGCTTATGGAGCACCGGGGAGCTGTTTTTT
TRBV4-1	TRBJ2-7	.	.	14	CASSQDGGGPEQYF	TGCGCCAGCAGCCAAGATGGGGGGGGCCCCGAGCAGTACTTC
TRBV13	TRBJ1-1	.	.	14	CASSVTTVNTEAFF	TGTGCCAGCAGCGTTACGACAGTGAACACTGAAGCTTTCTTT
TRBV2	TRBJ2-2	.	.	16	CASSEVRAVNTGELFF	TGTGCCAGCAGTGAAGTCAGGGCGGTGAACACCGGGGAGCTGTTTTTT
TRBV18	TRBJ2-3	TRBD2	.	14	CASSPSGGTDTQYF	TGTGCCAGCTCACCTAGCGGGGGCACAGATACGCAGTATTTT
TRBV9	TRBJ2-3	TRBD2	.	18	CASRTQSGTRAFAGTQYF	TGTGCCAGCAGAACCCAATCCGGGACTAGAGCCTTTGCAGGTACGCAGTATTTT
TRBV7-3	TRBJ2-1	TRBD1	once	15	CASSWDSSSYNEQFF	TGTGCCAGCAGTTGGGACAGCTCATCCTACAATGAGCAGTTCTTC
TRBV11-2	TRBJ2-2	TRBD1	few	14	CASRRTGGTGELFF	TGTGCCAGCAGACGGACAGGGGGCACCGGGGAGCTGTTTTTT
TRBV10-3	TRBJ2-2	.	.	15	CAISDWGTDTGELFF	TGTGCCATCAGTGACTGGGGGACGGACACCGGGGAGCTGTTTTTT
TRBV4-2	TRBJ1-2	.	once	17	CASSQGGPRYRVYGYTF	TGTGCCAGCAGCCAAGGGGGCCCTAGGTACCGTGTCTATGGCTACACCTTC
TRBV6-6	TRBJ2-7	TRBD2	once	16	CASSYPLSGAGGEQYF	TGTGCCAGCAGTTACCCCCTTAGCGGGGCCGGCGGCGAGCAGTACTTC
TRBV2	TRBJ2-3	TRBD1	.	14	CASSEETGADTQYF	TGTGCCAGCAGTGAAGAAACAGGGGCAGATACGCAGTATTTT
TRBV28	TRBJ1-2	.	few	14	CASSSLGVNYGYTF	TGTGCCAGCAGTTCCCTGGGGGTCAACTATGGCTACACCTTC
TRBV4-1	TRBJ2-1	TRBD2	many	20	CASSLGLAGSYIGSYNEQFF	TGCGCCAGCAGCCTTGGACTAGCGGGGTCTTATATCGGCTCCTACAATGAGCAGTTCTTC
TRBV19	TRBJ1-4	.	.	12	CASSRRGSGLFF	TGTGCCAGTAGTCGACGTGGCTCGGGGCTGTTTTTT
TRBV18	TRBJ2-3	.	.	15	CASSPQNPSTDTQYF	TGTGCCAGCTCACCTCAGAACCCTAGCACAGATACGCAGTATTTT
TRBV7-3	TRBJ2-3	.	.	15	CASSLTGRRADTQYF	TGTGCCAGCAGCTTAACGGGACGGAGGGCAGATACGCAGTATTTT
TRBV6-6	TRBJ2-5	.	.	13	CASRRRTGETQYF	TGTGCCAGCAGGCGCAGGACGGGAGAGACCCAGTACTTC
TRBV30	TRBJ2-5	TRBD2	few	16	CAWSLRGLAGAETQYF	TGTGCCTGGAGTTTACGGGGACTAGCGGGAGCAGAGACCCAGTACTTC
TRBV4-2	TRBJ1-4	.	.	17	CASSQEQRGGLNEKLFF	TGTGCCAGCAGCCAAGAACAGAGGGGGGGGCTTAATGAAAAACTGTTTTTT
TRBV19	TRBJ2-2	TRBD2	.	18	CASSRRLAGGTETGELFF	TGTGCCAGTAGTAGGCGACTAGCGGGAGGGACGGAAACCGGGGAGCTGTTTTTT
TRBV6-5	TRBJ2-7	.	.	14	CASRFPLEPYEQYF	TGTGCCAGCAGGTTCCCGTTGGAGCCCTACGAGCAGTACTTC
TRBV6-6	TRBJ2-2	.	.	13	CASSRTNTGELFF	TGTGCCAGCAGCCGAACGAACACCGGGGAGCTGTTTTTT
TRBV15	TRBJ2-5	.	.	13	CATSRRLQETQYF	TGTGCCACCAGCAGGAGGCTCCAAGAGACCCAGTACTTC
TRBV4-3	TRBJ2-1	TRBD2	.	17	CASSLLAGGPFYNEQFF	TGCGCCAGCAGCTTACTAGCGGGAGGACCCTTCTATAATGAGCAGTTCTTC
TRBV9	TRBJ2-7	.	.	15	CASSPRGTLPSEQYF	TGTGCCAGCAGCCCAAGGGGGACCCTCCCTTCCGAGCAGTACTTC
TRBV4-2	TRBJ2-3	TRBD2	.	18	CASSQETSGRLSTDTQYF	TGTGCCAGCAGCCAAGAGACTAGCGGGAGGCTCAGCACAGATACGCAGTATTTT
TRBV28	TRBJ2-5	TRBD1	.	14	CASRGYRGMETQYF	TGTGCCAGCAGGGGATACAGGGGGATGGAGACCCAGTACTTC
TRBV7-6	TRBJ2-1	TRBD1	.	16	CASSPRAGGPYNEQFF	TGTGCCAGCAGCCCCCGGGCAGGGGGCCCCTACAATGAGCAGTTCTTC
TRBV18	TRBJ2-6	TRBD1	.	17	CASSLGQASSGANVLTF	TGTGCCAGCTCACTGGGACAGGCTAGCTCTGGGGCCAACGTCCTGACTTTC
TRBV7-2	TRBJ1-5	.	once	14	CASSLALQGQPQHF	TGTGCCAGCAGCTTAGCCCTCCAAGGGCAGCCCCAGCATTTT
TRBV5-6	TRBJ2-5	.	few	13	CASSESYQETQYF	TGTGCCAGCAGCGAAAGTTATCAAGAGACCCAGTACTTC
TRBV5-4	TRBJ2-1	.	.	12	CASSFVTGIKVF	TGTGCCAGCAGCTTCGTCACAGGGATTAAGGTCTTC
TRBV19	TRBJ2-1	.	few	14	CASSRDLYRNEQFF	TGTGCCAGTAGTCGGGACTTGTACCGGAATGAGCAGTTCTTC
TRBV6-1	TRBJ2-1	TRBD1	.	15	CASSTDRASYNEQFF	TGTGCCAGCTCCACGGACAGGGCCTCCTACAATGAGCAGTTCTTC